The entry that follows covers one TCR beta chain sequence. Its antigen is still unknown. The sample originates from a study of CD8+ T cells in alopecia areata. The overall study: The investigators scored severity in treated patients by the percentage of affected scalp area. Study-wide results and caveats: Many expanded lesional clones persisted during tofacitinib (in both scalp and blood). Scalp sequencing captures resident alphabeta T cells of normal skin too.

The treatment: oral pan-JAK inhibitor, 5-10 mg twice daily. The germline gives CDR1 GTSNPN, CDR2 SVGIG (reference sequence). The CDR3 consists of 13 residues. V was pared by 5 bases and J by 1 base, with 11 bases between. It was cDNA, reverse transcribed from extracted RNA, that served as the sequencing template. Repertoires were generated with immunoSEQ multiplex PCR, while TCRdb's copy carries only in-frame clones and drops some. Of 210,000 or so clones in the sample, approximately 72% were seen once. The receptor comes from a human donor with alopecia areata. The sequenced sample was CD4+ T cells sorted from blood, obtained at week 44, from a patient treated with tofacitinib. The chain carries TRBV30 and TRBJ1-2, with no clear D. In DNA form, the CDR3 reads TGTGCCTGGGCGGCACAGAGTAACTATGGCTACACCTTC. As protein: CAWAAQSNYGYTF.